Listed below are T cell receptor beta chains from one sample, sequenced in a study of blood T cell repertoires in COVID-19. The repertoire was sequenced with immunoSEQ multiplex PCR; TCRdb's copy has only in-frame clones and lacks some. The table includes around 200,000 clones, more than 70% detected once. The sample consisted of peripheral blood. Source of these receptors: a woman between 50 and 59 years old with acute or convalescent COVID-19. Each CDR3 is given with its conserved first and last residue. The D gene is left open where the match is weak. Size values are once, few and many counts, or a class for expanded clones, and some rows have none.

v_call	clone_size	j_call	d_call	cdr3_aa	cdr3_nt
TRBV30	.	TRBJ2-1	.	CAWSVQDEQFF	TGTGCCTGGAGTGTACAAGATGAGCAGTTCTTC
TRBV5-1	.	TRBJ1-1	.	CASSLVPGSAEAFF	TGCGCCAGCAGCTTGGTGCCAGGGTCAGCTGAAGCTTTCTTT
TRBV10-2	.	TRBJ2-3	.	CASTSTDTQYF	TGCGCCAGCACTAGCACAGATACGCAGTATTTT
TRBV18	.	TRBJ2-1	TRBD1	CASSPTGTGGLLSYNEQFF	TGTGCCAGCTCACCAACCGGGACAGGGGGCCTTCTATCCTACAATGAGCAGTTCTTC
TRBV11-2	.	TRBJ2-7	.	CASSLGRTYEQYF	TGTGCCAGCAGCCTGGGCCGGACCTACGAGCAGTACTTC
TRBV30	.	TRBJ1-1	.	CAWSVQHTEAFF	TGTGCCTGGAGTGTACAACACACTGAAGCTTTCTTT
TRBV11-2	.	TRBJ2-1	TRBD2	CASSSGGSPLLYNEQFF	TGTGCCAGCAGCTCGGGAGGTAGTCCACTACTTTACAATGAGCAGTTCTTC
TRBV2	.	TRBJ1-2	.	CASSNRQNYGYTF	TGTGCCAGCAGTAATCGACAAAACTATGGCTACACCTTC
TRBV3-1/TRBV3-2	.	TRBJ1-3	.	CASSQSGADTIYF	TGTGCCAGCAGCCAATCTGGGGCGGACACCATATATTTT
TRBV28	.	TRBJ2-1	TRBD2	CASIEREGPYNEQFF	TGTGCCAGCATTGAGCGGGAGGGCCCCTACAATGAGCAGTTCTTC
TRBV9	.	TRBJ1-2	.	CASSARTGDGYTF	TGTGCCAGCAGCGCCCGGACGGGAGATGGCTACACCTTC
TRBV5-1	.	TRBJ2-3	.	CASSLKGPNTDTQYF	TGCGCCAGCAGCTTAAAGGGGCCGAACACAGATACGCAGTATTTT
TRBV9	once	TRBJ2-3	TRBD2	CASSPLAGEVGDTQYF	TGTGCCAGCAGCCCCCTAGCGGGAGAAGTTGGAGATACGCAGTATTTT
TRBV30	.	TRBJ2-3	TRBD2	CAWSVWLAGGDTQYF	TGTGCCTGGAGTGTGTGGCTAGCGGGGGGGGATACGCAGTATTTT
TRBV5-4	once	TRBJ2-5	TRBD1	CASSSSPGQGPETQYF	TGTGCCAGCAGCTCAAGCCCGGGACAGGGGCCAGAGACCCAGTACTTC
TRBV28	.	TRBJ1-2	TRBD1	CASSLDRGYDGYTF	TGTGCCAGCAGTTTAGACAGGGGGTACGATGGCTACACCTTC
TRBV24-1	.	TRBJ2-1	TRBD2	CATSAGGRNNEQFF	TGTGCCACCTCCGCGGGAGGGAGGAACAATGAGCAGTTCTTC
TRBV5-1	few	TRBJ2-7	TRBD2	CASGVLAGGEQYF	TGCGCCAGTGGCGTGCTAGCGGGAGGGGAGCAGTACTTC